The 3 T cell receptor beta chains given below trace back to one sample, sequenced in a study of beta chain features in type 1 diabetes. The sequenced template was cDNA made from the entire isolated RNA. The assay was immunoSEQ multiplex PCR, and TCRdb's table has in-frame clones only and misses some. Among approximately 250,000 clones listed, around 10% were seen once. The sequencing input was naive CD4+ T cells from blood. Receptor source: a woman under 30 in good health.

This clone showed up just a few times. The chain links TRBV29-1 to TRBJ1-2; TRBD1 matches 8 bases. Trimming removed 6 bases from V and 0 bases from J; junction bases left unmatched: 9. There are 15 residues in the CDR3. In germline, CDR1 is SQVTM, CDR2 ANQGSEA. CDR3 in amino acids: CSVVNTGGANYGYTF. The CDR3 DNA sequence: TGCAGCGTCGTGAACACAGGGGGAGCTAACTATGGCTACACCTTC.

This clone has a handful of counts. V usage is TRBV23-1 and J usage is TRBJ1-2; D may be TRBD1 (5 bases). TRBV23-1 is recorded as an ORF, its role being uncertain. The CDR3 loop spans 14 amino acids. Trimming removed 0 bases at V and 8 bases at J, with 13 bases between. The CDR3 coding sequence is TGCGCCAGCAGTCAATCCAAGGCGGGGGAGGGCTACACCTTC. This codes for CASSQSKAGEGYTF.

This clone came up a few times. This chain joins TRBV19 and TRBJ1-2; D is undetermined. The CDR3 consists of 12 residues. V shed 4 bases and J shed 2 bases, with 5 bases lying between them. Per germline, CDR1 LNHDA and CDR2 SQIVND (reference sequence). DNA for the CDR3: TGTGCCAGTAGTAACACCAACTATGGCTACACCTTC. This codes for CASSNTNYGYTF.